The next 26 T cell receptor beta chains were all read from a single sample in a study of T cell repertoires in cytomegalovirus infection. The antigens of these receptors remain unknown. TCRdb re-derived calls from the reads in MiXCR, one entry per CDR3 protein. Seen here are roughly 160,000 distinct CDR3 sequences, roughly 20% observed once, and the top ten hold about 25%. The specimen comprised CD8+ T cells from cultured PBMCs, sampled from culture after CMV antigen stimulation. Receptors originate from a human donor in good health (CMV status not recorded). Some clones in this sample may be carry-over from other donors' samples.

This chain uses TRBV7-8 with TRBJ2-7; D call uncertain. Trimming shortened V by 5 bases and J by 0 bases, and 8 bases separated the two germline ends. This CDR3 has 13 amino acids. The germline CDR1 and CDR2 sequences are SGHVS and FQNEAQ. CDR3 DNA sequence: TGTGCCAGCAGCCTAGACTTCTCCTACGAGCAGTACTTC. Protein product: CASSLDFSYEQYF.

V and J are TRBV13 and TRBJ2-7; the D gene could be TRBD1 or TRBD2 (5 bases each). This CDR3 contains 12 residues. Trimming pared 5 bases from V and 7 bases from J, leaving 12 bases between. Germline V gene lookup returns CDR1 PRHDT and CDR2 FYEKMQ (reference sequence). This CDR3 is CASSPLGEEQYF. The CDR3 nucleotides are TGTGCCAGCAGCCCACTGGGGGAAGAGCAGTACTTC.

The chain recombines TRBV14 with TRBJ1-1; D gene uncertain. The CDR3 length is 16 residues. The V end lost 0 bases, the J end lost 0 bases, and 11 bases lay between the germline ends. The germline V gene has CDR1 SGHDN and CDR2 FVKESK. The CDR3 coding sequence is TGTGCCAGCAGCCAAGATGCGGGCCAGTTGAACACTGAAGCTTTCTTT. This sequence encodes CASSQDAGQLNTEAFF.

DNA for the CDR3: TGTGCCAGCAGCTTAGGGAGGGGACAGGGGGTCTATGGCTACACCTTC. It codes for CASSLGRGQGVYGYTF. This chain uses TRBV7-2 with TRBJ1-2, with TRBD1 matching over 11 bases. With 1 base clipped from V and 4 bases from J, the junction kept 5 bases outside the gene matches. The CDR3 is 16 amino acids. The germline gives CDR1 SGHTA, CDR2 FQGNSA.

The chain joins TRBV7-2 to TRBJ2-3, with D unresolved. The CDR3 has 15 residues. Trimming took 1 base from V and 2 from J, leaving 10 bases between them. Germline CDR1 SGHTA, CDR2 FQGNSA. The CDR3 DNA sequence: TGTGCCAGCAGCTTAGAGACTGCTACCACAGATACGCAGTATTTT. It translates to CASSLETATTDTQYF.

The CDR3 coding sequence is TGTGCCAGCAGTGACCTGGGTTGGACTAACTATGGCTACACCTTC. Its translation: CASSDLGWTNYGYTF. J is TRBJ1-2 and V is TRBV6-6; D remains ambiguous. Between the trimmed V and J ends, which lost 5 bases and 0 bases, there was a span of 13 bases. Looked up from germline, CDR1 is MNHNY and CDR2 is SVGAGI (reference sequence). The CDR3 is 15 residues long.

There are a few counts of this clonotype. CDR3 sequence reads: CASSYPRDAISYEQYF. In DNA form, the CDR3 reads TGTGCCAGCAGCTACCCTCGGGATGCTATCTCCTACGAGCAGTACTTC. V gene TRBV7-8 combines with J gene TRBJ2-7, with a tentative D call TRBD2 (5 bases). The CDR3 is 16 residues long. V lost 4 bases and J 0 bases, leaving 16 bases between the germline ends. From germline, CDR1 is SGHVS and CDR2 FQNEAQ. Full variable domain (missing parts from reference TRBV7-8 and TRBJ2-7): GAGVSQSPRYKVAKRGQDVALRCDPISGHVSLFWYQQALGQGPEFLTYFQNEAQLDKSGLPSDRFFAERPEGSVSTLKIQRTQQEDSAVYLCASSYPRDAISYEQYFGPGTRLTVT.

CDR3 sequence (DNA): TGTGCCAGCGGAATGGGCTACAATGAGCAGTTCTTC. Amino acid sequence: CASGMGYNEQFF. J is TRBJ2-1 and V is TRBV7-2; D remains unclear. Germline assignment: CDR1 SGHTA and CDR2 FQGNSA. Trimming took 8 bases from V and 3 from J, leaving 8 bases between them. The CDR3 length is 12 residues.

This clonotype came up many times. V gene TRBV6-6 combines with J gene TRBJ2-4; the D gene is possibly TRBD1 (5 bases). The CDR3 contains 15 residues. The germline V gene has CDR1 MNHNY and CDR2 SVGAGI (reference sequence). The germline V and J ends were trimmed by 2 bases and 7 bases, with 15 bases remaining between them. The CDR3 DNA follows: TGTGCCAGCAGTTACGGGCCAGGGAATGAGAACATTCAGTACTTC. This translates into CASSYGPGNENIQYF.

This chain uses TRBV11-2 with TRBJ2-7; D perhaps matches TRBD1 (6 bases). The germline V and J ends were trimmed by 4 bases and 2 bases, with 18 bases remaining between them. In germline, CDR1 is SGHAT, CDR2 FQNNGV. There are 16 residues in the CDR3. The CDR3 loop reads CASSYKKFRDTYEQYF. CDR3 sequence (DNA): TGTGCCAGCAGCTACAAAAAGTTCCGGGACACCTACGAGCAGTACTTC.

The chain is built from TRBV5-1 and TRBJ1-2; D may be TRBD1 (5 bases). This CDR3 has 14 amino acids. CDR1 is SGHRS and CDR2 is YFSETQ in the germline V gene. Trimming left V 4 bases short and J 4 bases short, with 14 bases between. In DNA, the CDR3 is TGCGCCAGCAGCGGCTCCTGCGGGGGCTATGGCTACACCTTC. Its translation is CASSGSCGGYGYTF.

The CDR3: CASSYLGTDNEQFF. In DNA, the CDR3 is TGCGCCAGCAGCTATCTCGGGACGGACAATGAGCAGTTCTTC. J is TRBJ2-1 and V is TRBV5-1; D may be TRBD1 or TRBD2 (5 bases each). The CDR3 covers 14 residues. V was shortened by 3 bases and J by 5 bases, with 12 bases between the two germline ends. CDR1 and CDR2 from the germline V gene are SGHRS and YFSETQ. The full variable domain, in which reference TRBV5-1 and TRBJ2-1 provide the parts outside the CDR3, is KAGVTQTPRYLIKTRGQQVTLSCSPISGHRSVSWYQQTPGQGLQFLFEYFSETQRNKGNFPGRFSGRQFSNSRSEMNVSTLELGDSALYLCASSYLGTDNEQFFGPGTRLTVL.

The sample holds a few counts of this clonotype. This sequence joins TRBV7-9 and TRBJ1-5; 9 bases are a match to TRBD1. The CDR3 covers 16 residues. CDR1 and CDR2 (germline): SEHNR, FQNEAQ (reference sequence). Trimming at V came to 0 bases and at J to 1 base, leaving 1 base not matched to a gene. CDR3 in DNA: TGTGCCAGCAGCTTAGCGGGGACAGGGAGCAATCAGCCCCAGCATTTT. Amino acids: CASSLAGTGSNQPQHF. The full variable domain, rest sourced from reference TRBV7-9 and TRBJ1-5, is DTGVSQNPRHKITKRGQNVTFRCDPISEHNRLYWYRQTLGQGPEFLTYFQNEAQLEKSRLLSDRFSAERPKGSFSTLEIQRTEQGDSAMYLCASSLAGTGSNQPQHFGDGTRLSIL.

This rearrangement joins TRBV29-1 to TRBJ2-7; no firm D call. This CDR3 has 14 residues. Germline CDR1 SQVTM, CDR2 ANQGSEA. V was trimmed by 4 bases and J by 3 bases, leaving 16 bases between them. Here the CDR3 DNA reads TGCAGCGTTGGAGACGGATTTCCGGTCTACGAGCAGTACTTC. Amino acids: CSVGDGFPVYEQYF.

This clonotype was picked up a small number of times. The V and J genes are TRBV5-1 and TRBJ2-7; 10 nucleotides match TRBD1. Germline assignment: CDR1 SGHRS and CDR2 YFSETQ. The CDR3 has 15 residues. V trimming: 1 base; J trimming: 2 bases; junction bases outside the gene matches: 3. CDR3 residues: CASSLTTGGPYEQYF. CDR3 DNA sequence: TGCGCCAGCAGCTTGACGACAGGGGGCCCCTACGAGCAGTACTTC.

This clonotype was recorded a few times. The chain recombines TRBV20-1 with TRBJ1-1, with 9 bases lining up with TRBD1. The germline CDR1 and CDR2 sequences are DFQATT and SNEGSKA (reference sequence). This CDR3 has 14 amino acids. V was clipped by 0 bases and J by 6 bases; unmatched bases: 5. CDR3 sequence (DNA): TGCAGTGCTAGAGATGGGACAGGGAGAGCTGAAGCTTTCTTT. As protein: CSARDGTGRAEAFF.

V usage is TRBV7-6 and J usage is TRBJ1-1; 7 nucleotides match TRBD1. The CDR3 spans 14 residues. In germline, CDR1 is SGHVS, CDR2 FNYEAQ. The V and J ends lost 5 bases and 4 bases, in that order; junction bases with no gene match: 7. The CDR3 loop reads CASSPRDRITEAFF. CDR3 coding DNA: TGTGCCAGCAGCCCCCGGGACAGAATCACTGAAGCTTTCTTT.

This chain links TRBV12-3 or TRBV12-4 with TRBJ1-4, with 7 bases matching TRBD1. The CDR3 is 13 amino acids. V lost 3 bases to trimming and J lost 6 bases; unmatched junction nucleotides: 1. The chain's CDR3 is CASSLTGHEKLFF. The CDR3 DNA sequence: TGTGCCAGCAGTTTGACAGGGCATGAAAAACTGTTTTTT.

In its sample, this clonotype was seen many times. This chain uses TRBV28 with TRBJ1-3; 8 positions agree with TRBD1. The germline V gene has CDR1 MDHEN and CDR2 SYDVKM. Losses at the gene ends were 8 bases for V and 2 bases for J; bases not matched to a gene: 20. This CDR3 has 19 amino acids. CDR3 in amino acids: CASLDSGPQGAEAGNTIYF. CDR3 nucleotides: TGTGCCAGCCTAGACTCTGGCCCGCAGGGGGCAGAGGCTGGAAACACCATATATTTT.

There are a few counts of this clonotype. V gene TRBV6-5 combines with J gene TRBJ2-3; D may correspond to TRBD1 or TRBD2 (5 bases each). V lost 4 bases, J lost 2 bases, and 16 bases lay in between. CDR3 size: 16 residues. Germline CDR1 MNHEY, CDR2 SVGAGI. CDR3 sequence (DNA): TGTGCCAGCAGTTCGCTACCCGGGACCCCCACAGATACGCAGTATTTT. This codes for CASSSLPGTPTDTQYF.

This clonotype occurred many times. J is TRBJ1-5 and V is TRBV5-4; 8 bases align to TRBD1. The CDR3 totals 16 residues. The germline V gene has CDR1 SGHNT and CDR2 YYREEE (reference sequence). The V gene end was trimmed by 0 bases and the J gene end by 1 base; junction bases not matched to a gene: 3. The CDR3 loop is CASSLATGGSNQPQHF. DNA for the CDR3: TGTGCCAGCAGCTTGGCTACAGGGGGAAGCAATCAGCCCCAGCATTTT.

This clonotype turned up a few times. The CDR3 bases are TGTGCCAGCAGCTTATCGGACACTCCCCCGGACGAGCAGTACTTC. Its protein product is CASSLSDTPPDEQYF. The V call is TRBV7-2, the J call TRBJ2-7; tentative D call: TRBD1 (5 bases). Trimming removed 2 bases from V and 5 bases from J, with 16 bases in between. CDR3 size: 15 residues. Germline V CDR1 and CDR2: SGHTA, FQGNSA.

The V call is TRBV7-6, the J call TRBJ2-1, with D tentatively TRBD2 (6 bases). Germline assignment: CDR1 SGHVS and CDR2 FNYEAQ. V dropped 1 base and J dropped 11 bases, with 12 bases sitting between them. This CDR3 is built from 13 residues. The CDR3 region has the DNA TGTGCCAGCAGCTTAGAGTCACTAGCTCAGCAGTTCTTC. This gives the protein CASSLESLAQQFF.

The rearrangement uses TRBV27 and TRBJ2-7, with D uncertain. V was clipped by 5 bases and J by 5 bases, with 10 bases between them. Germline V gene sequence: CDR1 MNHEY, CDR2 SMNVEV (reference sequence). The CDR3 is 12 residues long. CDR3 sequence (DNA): TGTGCCAGCAGTACACCTCTCCACGAGCAGTACTTC. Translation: CASSTPLHEQYF.

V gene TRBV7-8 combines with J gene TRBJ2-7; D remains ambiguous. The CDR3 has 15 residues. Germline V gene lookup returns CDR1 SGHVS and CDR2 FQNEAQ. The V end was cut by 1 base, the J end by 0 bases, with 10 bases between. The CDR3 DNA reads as TGTGCCAGCAGCTTAGATCAGAGAATCTCCTACGAGCAGTACTTC. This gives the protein CASSLDQRISYEQYF.

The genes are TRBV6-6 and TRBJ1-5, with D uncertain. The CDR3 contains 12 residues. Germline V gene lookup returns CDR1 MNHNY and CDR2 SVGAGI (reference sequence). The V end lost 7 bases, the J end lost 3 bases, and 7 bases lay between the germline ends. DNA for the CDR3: TGTGCCAGCAATACGGACAATCAGCCCCAGCATTTT. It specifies CASNTDNQPQHF.